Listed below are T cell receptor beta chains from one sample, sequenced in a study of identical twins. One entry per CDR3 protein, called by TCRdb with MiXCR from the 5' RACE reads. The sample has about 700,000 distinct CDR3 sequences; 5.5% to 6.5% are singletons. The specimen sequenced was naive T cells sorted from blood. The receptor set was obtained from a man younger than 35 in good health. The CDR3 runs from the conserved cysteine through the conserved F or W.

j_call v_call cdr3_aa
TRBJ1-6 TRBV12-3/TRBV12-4 CASSLDGRVNSPLHF
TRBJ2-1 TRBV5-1 CASNSHNEQFF
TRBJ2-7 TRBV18 CASSTASGPAYEQYF
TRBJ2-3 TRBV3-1 CASVLKGSTDTQYF
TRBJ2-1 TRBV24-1 CATSSARGDRNRKNNEQFF
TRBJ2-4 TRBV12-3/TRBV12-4 CASSLGLAPAKNIQYF
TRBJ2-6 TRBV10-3 CAISDLTGSGANVLTF
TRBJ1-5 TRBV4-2 CASSQEDRAGNQPQHF
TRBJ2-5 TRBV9 CASSPTYPSAETQYF
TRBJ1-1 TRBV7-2 CASSLAPGKALMNTEAFF
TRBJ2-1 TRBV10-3 CAISESTGQRTYNEQFF
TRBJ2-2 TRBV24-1 CATSEVGRGNTGELFF
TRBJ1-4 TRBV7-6 CASSIMGSREKLFF
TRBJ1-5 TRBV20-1 CSASSGNQPQHF
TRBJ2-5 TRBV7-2 CASSRGLAGQETQYF
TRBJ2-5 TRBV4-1 CASSQAIALGRPETQYF
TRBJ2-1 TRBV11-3 CASSPVAGEQFF
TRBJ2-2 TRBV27 CASRERTGTRVAGELFF
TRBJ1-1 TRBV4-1 CASSQEIGGSGTEAFF
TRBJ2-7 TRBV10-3 CAISEIGDSSLEQYF
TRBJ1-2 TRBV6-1 CASSEVGAATSYGYTF
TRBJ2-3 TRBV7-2 CASSLGGLAGSDTQYF